Following are 15 T cell receptor beta chains from one sample sequenced in a study of T-cell reconstitution after alpha-beta-depleted transplantation in children. The library targeted TCRbeta and was prepared with unique molecular identifiers. From the PCR reads, TCRdb called clonotypes with MiXCR, one entry per CDR3 protein. The table includes hundreds of thousands of distinct CDR3 sequences, roughly 15% detected once. Material: PBMCs, obtained from the stem cell graft. These receptors originate from a human donor who donated a stem cell graft to a child with Fanconi anemia.

This clonotype was observed at least ten times. The rearrangement uses TRBV5-1 and TRBJ1-1, with no clear D. With 5 bases removed from V and 1 base from J, the gap between germline ends came to 9 bases. This CDR3 contains 13 residues. Germline CDR1 reads SGHRS; CDR2 reads YFSETQ. CDR3 sequence (DNA): TGCGCCAGCAGGCGGGAACCGAACACTGAAGCTTTCTTT. As protein: CASRREPNTEAFF.

This chain uses TRBV12-3 or TRBV12-4 with TRBJ1-1; D not resolved. CDR3 length: 15 amino acids. Trimming stripped 3 bases from V and 0 bases from J, with 11 bases between. The CDR3 DNA is TGTGCCAGCAGTTTTCAGCAAAACGTGAACACTGAAGCTTTCTTT. Encoded protein: CASSFQQNVNTEAFF.

This clonotype was seen a handful of times. This chain connects TRBV5-1 to TRBJ1-3, with 12 bases matching TRBD1. In germline, CDR1 is SGHRS, CDR2 YFSETQ. The CDR3 has 16 amino acids. Trimming cost V 1 base and J 4 bases; bases outside gene matches: 3. This CDR3 reads CASSLPGTGGGNTIYF. Written as DNA, the CDR3 is TGCGCCAGCAGCTTGCCCGGGACAGGGGGCGGAAACACCATATATTTT. The variable domain in full, completed from reference TRBV5-1 and TRBJ1-3, reads KAGVTQTPRYLIKTRGQQVTLSCSPISGHRSVSWYQQTPGQGLQFLFEYFSETQRNKGNFPGRFSGRQFSNSRSEMNVSTLELGDSALYLCASSLPGTGGGNTIYFGEGSWLTVV.

Many counts were recorded for this clonotype. This rearrangement joins TRBV7-2 to TRBJ2-1, with D unclear. With 1 base removed from V and 4 bases from J, the gap between germline ends came to 11 bases. The CDR3 is 15 amino acids. Germline V lookup: CDR1 SGHTA, CDR2 FQGNSA. CDR3 loop: CASSLGPPEYNEQFF. CDR3 DNA sequence: TGTGCCAGCAGCTTAGGCCCCCCAGAGTACAATGAGCAGTTCTTC. The full variable domain, in which reference TRBV7-2 and TRBJ2-1 provide the parts outside the CDR3, is GAGVSQSPSNKVTEKGKDVELRCDPISGHTALYWYRQSLGQGLEFLIYFQGNSAPDKSGLPSDRFSAERTGGSVSTLTIQRTQQEDSAVYLCASSLGPPEYNEQFFGPGTRLTVL.

This clonotype was observed a few times. Here the CDR3 DNA reads TGTGCCAGCTCACCACGGCAGGCTCCTGCAACTAATGAAAAACTGTTTTTT. Amino acids: CASSPRQAPATNEKLFF. V and J are TRBV18 and TRBJ1-4; unclear D gene. The CDR3 extends over 17 amino acids. The V end lost 1 base, the J end lost 0 bases, and 12 bases lay between the germline ends. Germline CDR1 KGHSH, CDR2 LQKENI.

The chain uses TRBV5-1 and TRBJ2-1, with 11 bases identical to TRBD2. The CDR3 has 17 amino acids. The V and J ends lost 4 bases and 2 bases, in that order; junction bases with no gene match: 8. The V gene's germline CDR1 is SGHRS and CDR2 YFSETQ. DNA of the CDR3: TGCGCCAGCAGCAGATCGACTAGCGGGGTTCCCTACAATGAGCAGTTCTTC. It specifies CASSRSTSGVPYNEQFF.

J is TRBJ1-1 and V is TRBV6-4; 9 bases line up with TRBD1. V gave up 6 bases and J gave up 10 bases; unmatched junction bases: 6. CDR1 MRHNA and CDR2 SNTAGT come from the germline V gene. There are 12 residues in the CDR3. The CDR3 DNA reads TGTGCCAGCAGCGCCTCGGACAGGGGAGCTTTCTTT. Translated, it gives CASSASDRGAFF.

This chain links TRBV14 with TRBJ2-5; tentatively, D is TRBD1 or TRBD2 (6 bases each). Germline CDR1 and CDR2: SGHDN and FVKESK. The CDR3 length is 16 residues. V gave up 2 bases and J gave up 1 base, with 14 bases separating them. CDR3 in DNA: TGTGCCAGCAGCCAAAGGAGGGGGTCTCTCCAAGAGACCCAGTACTTC. The encoded protein is CASSQRRGSLQETQYF.

Many counts were recorded for this clonotype. CDR3 amino acids: CASNRPPGELFF. The CDR3 DNA sequence: TGTGCCAGCAACCGCCCCCCCGGGGAGCTGTTTTTT. The rearrangement links TRBV7-8 to TRBJ2-2, with unresolved D. Germline V gene lookup returns CDR1 SGHVS and CDR2 FQNEAQ. The V and J ends lost 7 bases and 6 bases respectively, with 9 bases between them. The CDR3 is 12 residues long.

The chain couples TRBV27 to TRBJ1-1, with 12 bases identical to TRBD1. Trimming removed 5 bases from V and 5 bases from J; junction bases left unmatched: 6. Germline V gene sequence: CDR1 MNHEY, CDR2 SMNVEV (reference sequence). CDR3 length: 15 amino acids. CDR3 region: CASSAGTGGGTEAFF. CDR3 in DNA: TGTGCCAGCAGTGCAGGGACAGGGGGCGGAACTGAAGCTTTCTTT.

The DNA for the CDR3 is TGTGCCCCCGTACCCATAGGGGCTTGCACTGAAGCTTTCTTT. Protein sequence: CAPVPIGACTEAFF. The rearrangement uses TRBV24-1 and TRBJ1-1, with D perhaps matching TRBD1 (5 bases). V was pared by 12 bases and J by 4 bases, with 20 bases between. CDR3 length: 14 amino acids. Looked up from germline, CDR1 is KGHDR and CDR2 is SFDVKD.

This clonotype was counted many times. The chain couples TRBV7-8 to TRBJ1-1; 8 positions agree with TRBD1. Germline CDR1 SGHVS, CDR2 FQNEAQ. The CDR3 covers 15 residues. V trimming: 2 bases; J trimming: 7 bases; junction bases outside the gene matches: 9. CDR3 bases: TGTGCCAGCAGCTTATACCCCGGGACAGGACGTGAAGCTTTCTTT. This codes for CASSLYPGTGREAFF.

The chain employs TRBV12-3 or TRBV12-4 and TRBJ1-1; D is uncertain. CDR3 length: 11 amino acids. With 5 bases removed from V and 8 bases from J, the gap between germline ends came to 9 bases. CDR3 coding DNA: TGTGCCAGCAGTAGAACTCAGGAAGCTTTCTTT. This codes for CASSRTQEAFF.

The table lists this clonotype with many counts. The J gene is TRBJ1-1, the V gene TRBV6-5, with no clear D. Germline CDR1 and CDR2: MNHEY and SVGAGI. Trimming pared 8 bases from V and 0 bases from J, leaving 19 bases between. CDR3 size: 16 residues. The CDR3 loop reads CASGAEGRGMNTEAFF. In nucleotides, the CDR3 is TGTGCCAGCGGAGCGGAAGGGCGAGGGATGAACACTGAAGCTTTCTTT.

In this sample, this clonotype turned up a few times. The chain links TRBV7-2 to TRBJ1-3, with D possibly matching TRBD1 (5 bases). The CDR3 is made up of 16 amino acids. Germline-derived CDR1 and CDR2 are SGHTA and FQGNSA. V dropped 8 bases and J dropped 1 base, with 18 bases sitting between them. In DNA, the CDR3 is TGTGCCAGCCGACCGCCGGGGCATGCGTCTGGAAACACCATATATTTT. Protein sequence: CASRPPGHASGNTIYF.